One sample yielded the 2 T cell receptor beta chains listed below, sequenced in a study of beta chain features in type 1 diabetes. Investigators reverse transcribed all isolated RNA, so they sequenced expressed TCRB transcripts. Libraries were prepared by immunoSEQ multiplex PCR; TCRdb keeps only in-frame clonotypes and omits some of them. The sample carries some 150,000 clones, about 10% recorded once. Sequenced input: central memory CD4+ T cells from blood. All receptors come from a man younger than 35 in good health.

At least ten counts were recorded for this clone. The genes are TRBV7-2 and TRBJ2-7; tentatively, D is TRBD2 (5 bases). V lost 1 base and J lost 5, with 12 bases in between. Germline-derived CDR1 and CDR2 are SGHTA and FQGNSA. This CDR3 is built from 14 residues. The CDR3 here is CASSLGASPDEQYF. The CDR3 nucleotides are TGTGCCAGCAGCTTAGGGGCTAGCCCGGACGAGCAGTACTTC.

This clone was seen a single time. The gene calls are TRBV7-2 and TRBJ1-2; no definite D call. V lost 1 base and J 3 bases, leaving 12 bases between the germline ends. This CDR3 is built from 15 residues. Germline CDR1 and CDR2: SGHTA and FQGNSA. CDR3 protein: CASSLGYRPDYGYTF. CDR3 nucleotide sequence: TGTGCCAGCAGCTTAGGCTACCGTCCGGACTATGGCTACACCTTC.